The 12 T cell receptor beta chains below all came from one sample that was sequenced in a study of T cell responses to AZD1222 COVID-19 vaccine. Only in-frame clones appear in the TCRdb table, and some are missing; sequencing was by immunoSEQ multiplex PCR. The sample records 110,000 or so clones, around 84% being singletons. Specimen: peripheral blood, collected 28 days after the second AZD1222 dose. These receptors all stem from an adult who received the AZD1222 COVID-19 vaccine.

V gene TRBV20-1 combines with J gene TRBJ1-2, with D hard to call. With 6 bases removed from V and 7 bases from J, the gap between germline ends came to 12 bases. The germline gives CDR1 DFQATT, CDR2 SNEGSKA (reference sequence). CDR3 length equals 11 residues. CDR3 region: CSATAMGGYTF. The CDR3 nucleotides read TGCAGTGCCACCGCTATGGGTGGCTACACCTTC.

The rearrangement links TRBV7-2 to TRBJ2-2; D is possibly TRBD2 (6 bases). Trimming pared 5 bases from V and 5 bases from J, leaving 15 bases between. This CDR3 spans 15 amino acids. CDR1 is SGHTA, CDR2 FQGNSA, per germline. The chain's CDR3 is CASSEPPRGTGELFF. CDR3 nucleotide sequence: TGTGCCAGCAGCGAGCCTCCTCGGGGGACCGGGGAGCTGTTTTTT.

This clone has just a few counts. The chain employs TRBV7-8 and TRBJ2-5; 9 nucleotides match TRBD1. Trimming at V came to 5 bases and at J to 6 bases, leaving 22 bases not matched to a gene. This CDR3 has 19 residues. Germline values: CDR1 SGHVS, CDR2 FQNEAQ. The CDR3 region has the DNA TGTGCCAGCAGCCTTCAGATTGGCGTATTGAGGACAGGGGAAAAGACCCAGTACTTC. It specifies CASSLQIGVLRTGEKTQYF.

V gene TRBV9 combines with J gene TRBJ1-2; unclear D gene. Germline V gene lookup returns CDR1 SGDLS and CDR2 YYNGEE. The CDR3 loop spans 14 amino acids. The V gene lost 7 bases and the J gene lost 4 bases, with 17 bases spanning the gap. DNA of the CDR3: TGTGCCAGCTACCGAGGAGGTACCAGCTATGGCTACACCTTC. This gives the protein CASYRGGTSYGYTF.

This chain joins TRBV6-5 and TRBJ1-6; 7 nucleotides agree with TRBD1. Germline values: CDR1 MNHEY, CDR2 SVGAGI. CDR3 length: 14 residues. V lost 6 bases to trimming and J lost 7 bases; unmatched junction nucleotides: 6. In DNA, the CDR3 is TGTGCCAGCAGAACAGGGGAGCGGAATTCACCCCTCCACTTT. Translation: CASRTGERNSPLHF.

J is TRBJ2-7 and V is TRBV28, with D maybe TRBD2 (6 bases). V was shortened by 7 bases and J by 0 bases, with 13 bases between the two germline ends. The CDR3 totals 14 residues. Germline V CDR1 and CDR2: MDHEN, SYDVKM. In DNA form, the CDR3 reads TGTGCCAGCACCCGTGGCGGGATCTCCTACGAGCAGTACTTC. This translates into CASTRGGISYEQYF.

The V and J genes are TRBV6-5 and TRBJ1-1; no clear D. V gave up 8 bases and J gave up 0 bases, with 16 bases separating them. The CDR3 covers 15 residues. Germline V CDR1 and CDR2: MNHEY, SVGAGI. DNA for the CDR3: TGTGCCAGCGAGGGCTTCAACTACTTGAACACTGAAGCTTTCTTT. Its protein is CASEGFNYLNTEAFF.

The CDR3 is CAWSGQGTSEAFF. In nucleotides, the CDR3 is TGTGCCTGGAGCGGACAGGGGACGTCTGAAGCTTTCTTT. The rearrangement uses TRBV30 and TRBJ1-1; TRBD1 aligns across 9 bases. There are 13 residues in the CDR3. In germline, CDR1 is GTSNPN, CDR2 SVGIG (reference sequence). The junction had 5 bases not matched to a gene; V was cut back by 3 bases and J by 6 bases.

As DNA, the CDR3 is TGCAGCGCCGGAACCCTCGCGGGGCAGGGTGGCGGAGGAGAGCAGTACTTC. Its protein is CSAGTLAGQGGGGEQYF. V is TRBV29-1 and J is TRBJ2-7, with D perhaps matching TRBD2 (6 bases). The germline gives CDR1 SQVTM, CDR2 ANQGSEA. V lost 7 bases and J lost 7, with 32 bases in between. The CDR3 runs to 17 residues.

The J gene is TRBJ2-7, the V gene TRBV21-1; the D call TRBD1 from the table was never checked on the DNA. TRBV21-1 is noted as a pseudogene. This CDR3 is built from 15 residues. The CDR3, as DNA: TGTGCCAGCAGCACTGGACAGGGAAAAACCTACGAGCAGTACTTC. It is translated as CASSTGQGKTYEQYF.

This clone occurred a few times. The chain has TRBV29-1 and TRBJ2-3; the D is unclear. V was clipped by 0 bases and J by 3 bases, with 13 bases between them. Germline CDR1 and CDR2: SQVTM and ANQGSEA. This CDR3 comprises 15 residues. Here the CDR3 reads CSVEEEGFGTDTQYF. The CDR3, as DNA: TGCAGCGTTGAAGAAGAAGGCTTCGGTACAGATACGCAGTATTTT.

The gene calls are TRBV2 and TRBJ1-2; no reliable D call. The germline gives CDR1 SNHLY, CDR2 FYNNEI. V lost 5 bases, J lost 2 bases, and 6 bases lay in between. The CDR3 contains 12 residues. The CDR3 region is CASSRQNYGYTF. CDR3 in DNA: TGTGCCAGCAGTCGGCAGAACTATGGCTACACCTTC. The full variable domain, in which reference TRBV2 and TRBJ1-2 provide the parts outside the CDR3, is EPEVTQTPSHQVTQMGQEVILRCVPISNHLYFYWYRQILGQKVEFLVSFYNNEISEKSEIFDDQFSVERPDGSNFTLKIRSTKLEDSAMYFCASSRQNYGYTFGSGTRLTVV.